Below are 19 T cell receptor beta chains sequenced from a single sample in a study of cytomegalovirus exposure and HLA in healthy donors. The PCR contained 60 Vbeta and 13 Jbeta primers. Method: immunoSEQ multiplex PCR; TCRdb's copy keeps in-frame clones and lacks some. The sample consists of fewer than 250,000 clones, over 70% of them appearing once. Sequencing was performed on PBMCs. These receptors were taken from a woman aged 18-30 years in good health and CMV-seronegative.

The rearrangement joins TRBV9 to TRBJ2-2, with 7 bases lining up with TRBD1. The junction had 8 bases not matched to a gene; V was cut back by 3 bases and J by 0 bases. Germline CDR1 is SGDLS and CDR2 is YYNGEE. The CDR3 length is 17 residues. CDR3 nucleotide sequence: TGTGCCAGCAGCGATACCGGGACAGCCGCGAACACCGGGGAGCTGTTTTTT. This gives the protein CASSDTGTAANTGELFF.

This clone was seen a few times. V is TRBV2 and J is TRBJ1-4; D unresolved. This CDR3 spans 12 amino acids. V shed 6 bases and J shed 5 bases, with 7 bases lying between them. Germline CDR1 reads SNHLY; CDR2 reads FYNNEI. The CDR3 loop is CASRSVNEKLFF. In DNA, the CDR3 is TGTGCCAGCAGATCGGTGAATGAAAAACTGTTTTTT.

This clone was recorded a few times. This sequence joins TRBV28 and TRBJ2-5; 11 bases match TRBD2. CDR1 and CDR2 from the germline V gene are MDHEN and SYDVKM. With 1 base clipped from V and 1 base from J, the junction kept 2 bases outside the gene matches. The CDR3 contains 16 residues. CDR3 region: CASSLLAGGSQETQYF. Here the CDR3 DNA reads TGTGCCAGCAGTTTATTAGCGGGGGGGTCCCAAGAGACCCAGTACTTC.

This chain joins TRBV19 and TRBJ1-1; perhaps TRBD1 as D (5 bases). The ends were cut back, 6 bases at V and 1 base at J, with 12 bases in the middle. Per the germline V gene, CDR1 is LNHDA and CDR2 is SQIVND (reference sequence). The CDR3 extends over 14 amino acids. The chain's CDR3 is CASSPLQENTEAFF. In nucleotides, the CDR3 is TGTGCCAGTAGCCCCTTACAGGAGAACACTGAAGCTTTCTTT.

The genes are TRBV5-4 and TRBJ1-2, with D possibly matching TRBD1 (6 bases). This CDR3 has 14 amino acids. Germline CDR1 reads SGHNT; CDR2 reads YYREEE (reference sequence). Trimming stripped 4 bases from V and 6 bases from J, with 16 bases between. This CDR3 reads CASSADQGRDGYTF. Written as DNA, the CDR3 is TGTGCCAGCAGCGCGGATCAGGGGCGCGATGGCTACACCTTC.

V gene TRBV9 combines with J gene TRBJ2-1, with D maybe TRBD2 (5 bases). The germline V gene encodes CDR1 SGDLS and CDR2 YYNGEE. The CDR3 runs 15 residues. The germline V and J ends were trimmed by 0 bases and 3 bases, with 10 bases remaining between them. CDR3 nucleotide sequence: TGTGCCAGCAGCGTAGCACTAGGACTCTACAATGAGCAGTTCTTC. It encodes CASSVALGLYNEQFF.

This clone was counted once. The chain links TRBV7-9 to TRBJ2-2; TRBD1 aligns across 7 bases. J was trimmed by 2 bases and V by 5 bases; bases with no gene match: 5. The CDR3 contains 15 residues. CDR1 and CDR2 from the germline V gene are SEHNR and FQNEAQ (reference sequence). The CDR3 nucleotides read TGTGCCAGCAGCAAGGGGACAGTCAACACCGGGGAGCTGTTTTTT. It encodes CASSKGTVNTGELFF.

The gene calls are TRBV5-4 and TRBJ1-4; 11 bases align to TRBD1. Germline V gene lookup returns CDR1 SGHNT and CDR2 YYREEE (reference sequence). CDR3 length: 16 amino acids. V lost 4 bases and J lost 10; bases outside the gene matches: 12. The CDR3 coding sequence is TGTGCCAGCAGCCACGCTCCGGGACAGGGGGACGTAAAACTGTTTTTT. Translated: CASSHAPGQGDVKLFF.

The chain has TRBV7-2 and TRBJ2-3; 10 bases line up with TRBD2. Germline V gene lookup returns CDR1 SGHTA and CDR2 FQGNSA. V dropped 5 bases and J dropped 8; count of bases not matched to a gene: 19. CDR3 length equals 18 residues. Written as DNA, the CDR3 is TGTGCCAGCAGCCTAGGGGGGGGTGATCTAGCGGGAGTGTTTACGCAGTATTTT. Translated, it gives CASSLGGGDLAGVFTQYF.

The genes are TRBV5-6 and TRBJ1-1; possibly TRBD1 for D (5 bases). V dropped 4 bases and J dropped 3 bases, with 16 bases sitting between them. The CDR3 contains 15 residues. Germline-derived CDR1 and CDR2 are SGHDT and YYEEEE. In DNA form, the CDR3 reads TGTGCCAGCAGCCCGACAGCCAGCGAAGACACTGAAGCTTTCTTT. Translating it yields CASSPTASEDTEAFF.

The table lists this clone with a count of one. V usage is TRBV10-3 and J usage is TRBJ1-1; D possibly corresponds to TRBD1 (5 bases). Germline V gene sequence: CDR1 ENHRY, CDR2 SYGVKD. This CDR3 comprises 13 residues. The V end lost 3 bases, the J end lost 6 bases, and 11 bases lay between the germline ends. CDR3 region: CAISDRAIAEAFF. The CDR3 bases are TGTGCCATCAGTGACAGGGCGATCGCTGAAGCTTTCTTT.

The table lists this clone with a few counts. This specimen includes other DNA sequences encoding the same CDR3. The CDR3 protein is CASSLRGQGYEQYF. The CDR3 nucleotides are TGTGCCAGCAGTTTACGGGGACAGGGTTACGAGCAGTACTTC. The V and J genes are TRBV27 and TRBJ2-7; 9 nucleotides align to TRBD1. CDR1 and CDR2 (germline): MNHEY, SMNVEV (reference sequence). This CDR3 has 14 amino acids. Losses at the gene ends were 2 bases for V and 4 bases for J; bases not matched to a gene: 3.

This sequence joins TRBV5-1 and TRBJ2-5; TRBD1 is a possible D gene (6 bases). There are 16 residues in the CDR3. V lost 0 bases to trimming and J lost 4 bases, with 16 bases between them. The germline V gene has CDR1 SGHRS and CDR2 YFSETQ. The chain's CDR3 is CASSLGQVFSGETQYF. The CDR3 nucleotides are TGCGCCAGCAGCTTGGGACAGGTTTTCAGCGGAGAGACCCAGTACTTC.

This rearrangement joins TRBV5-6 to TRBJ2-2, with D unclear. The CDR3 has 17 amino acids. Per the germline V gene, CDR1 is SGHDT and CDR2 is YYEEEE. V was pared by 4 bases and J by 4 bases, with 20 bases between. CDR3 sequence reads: CASSQAFSTPSTGELFF. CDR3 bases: TGTGCCAGCAGCCAGGCATTTTCGACCCCGAGCACCGGGGAGCTGTTTTTT.

In nucleotides, the CDR3 is TGTGCCAGAAGCTTTGGGACAGGGGATGGCTACACCTTC. It specifies CARSFGTGDGYTF. The V call is TRBV5-3, the J call TRBJ1-2; 10 nucleotides align to TRBD1. TRBV5-3 is identified as an open reading frame with a role that is uncertain. The V gene end was trimmed by 2 bases and the J gene end by 6 bases; junction bases not matched to a gene: 1. The CDR3 length is 13 residues.

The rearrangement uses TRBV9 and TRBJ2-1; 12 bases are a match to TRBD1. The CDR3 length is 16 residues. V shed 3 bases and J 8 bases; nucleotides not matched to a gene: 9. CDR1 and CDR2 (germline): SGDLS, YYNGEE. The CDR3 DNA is TGTGCCAGCAGCGCGACCGGGACAGGGGGCTTAGATGAGCAGTTCTTC. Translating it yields CASSATGTGGLDEQFF.

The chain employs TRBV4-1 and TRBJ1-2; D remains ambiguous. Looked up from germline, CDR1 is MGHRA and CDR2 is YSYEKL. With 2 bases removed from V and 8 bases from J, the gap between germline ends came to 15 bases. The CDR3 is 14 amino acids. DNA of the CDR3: TGCGCCAGCAGCCAACAAATTAACAGAGGGGGCTACACCTTC. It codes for CASSQQINRGGYTF.

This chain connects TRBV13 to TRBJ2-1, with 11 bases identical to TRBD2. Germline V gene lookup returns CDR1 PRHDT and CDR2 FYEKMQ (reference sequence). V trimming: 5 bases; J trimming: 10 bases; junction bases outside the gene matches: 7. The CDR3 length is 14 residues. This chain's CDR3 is CASSPRLAGKEQFF. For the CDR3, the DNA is TGTGCCAGCAGCCCGAGACTAGCGGGGAAGGAGCAGTTCTTC.

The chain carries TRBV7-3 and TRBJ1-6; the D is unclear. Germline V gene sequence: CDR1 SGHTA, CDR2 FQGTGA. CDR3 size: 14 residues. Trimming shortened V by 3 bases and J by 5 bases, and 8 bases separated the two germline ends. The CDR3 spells CASSLRAHNSPLHF. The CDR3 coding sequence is TGTGCCAGCAGCTTGAGGGCCCATAATTCACCCCTCCACTTT.